These 29 T cell receptor beta chains were all obtained from the same sample, sequenced in a study of shared clonotypes between healthy human individuals. TCRdb's copy holds only in-frame clones and misses some; the assay was immunoSEQ multiplex PCR. The sample contains about 1.1 million clones, approximately 80% of which appear only once. The specimen sequenced was memory CD4+ T cells from PBMCs. Sample subset: CD45RA-negative fraction. These receptors were taken from a man younger than 35 in good health. Some clones in this sample may be carry-over from other donors' samples.

To note about this clone: The same CDR3 also results from other DNA sequences found in this sample. V is TRBV5-1 and J is TRBJ1-3, with D possibly being TRBD1 (5 bases). V was shortened by 0 bases and J by 4 bases, with 5 bases between the two germline ends. The CDR3 contains 13 residues. Per germline, CDR1 SGHRS and CDR2 YFSETQ. CDR3 sequence reads: CASSLEGGNTIYF. Written as DNA, the CDR3 is TGCGCCAGCAGCTTGGAGGGGGGAAACACCATATATTTT.

The chain links TRBV6-5 to TRBJ1-2; D is possibly TRBD1 (5 bases). This CDR3 contains 13 residues. Germline CDR1 reads MNHEY; CDR2 reads SVGAGI. Trimming pared 4 bases from V and 9 bases from J, leaving 15 bases between. The DNA of the CDR3 is TGTGCCAGCAGTTCGGGGACCCGTAGTAGCTACACCTTC. Residues: CASSSGTRSSYTF.

This chain joins TRBV5-1 and TRBJ1-2; no firm D call. CDR1 and CDR2 (germline): SGHRS, YFSETQ. Trimming pared 0 bases from V and 2 bases from J, leaving 8 bases between. This CDR3 has 14 amino acids. CDR3 in DNA: TGCGCCAGCAGCTTGGCGCCGGGGAACTATGGCTACACCTTC. Translated: CASSLAPGNYGYTF.

This clone has a single count. The chain employs TRBV7-6 and TRBJ2-5, with 15 bases fitting TRBD2. The ends lost 3 bases at V and 5 bases at J; junction bases unmatched: 4. The CDR3 contains 16 residues. Germline V gives CDR1 SGHVS, CDR2 FNYEAQ. CDR3 nucleotides: TGTGCCAGCAGCTTGGGGACTAGCGGGAGGTTGGAGACCCAGTACTTC. Amino acid sequence: CASSLGTSGRLETQYF. Full variable domain (missing parts from reference TRBV7-6 and TRBJ2-5): GAGVSQSPRYKVTKRGQDVALRCDPISGHVSLYWYRQALGQGPEFLTYFNYEAQQDKSGLPNDRFSAERPEGSISTLTIQRTEQRDSAMYRCASSLGTSGRLETQYFGPGTRLLVL.

Concerning this clone itself: In the same sample, other DNA sequences code for this CDR3. This chain uses TRBV18 with TRBJ2-1; D remains ambiguous. V lost 2 bases, J lost 1 base, and 6 bases lay in between. Germline V gives CDR1 KGHSH, CDR2 LQKENI. This CDR3 spans 14 amino acids. This chain's CDR3 is CASSPTRSYNEQFF. As DNA, the CDR3 is TGTGCCAGCTCACCAACTCGATCCTACAATGAGCAGTTCTTC.

This clone was counted ten times or more. V usage is TRBV4-3 and J usage is TRBJ1-5; 10 positions match TRBD1. The V and J ends lost 5 bases and 6 bases, in that order; junction bases with no gene match: 4. The CDR3 is 14 amino acids. Germline V gene sequence: CDR1 LGHNA, CDR2 YSLEER. The CDR3 DNA sequence: TGCGCCAGCAGCTTGAGGACAGGGGGTCAGCCCCAGCATTTT. It translates to CASSLRTGGQPQHF.

The genes are TRBV28 and TRBJ2-1; TRBD2 matches at 13 bases. Germline assignment: CDR1 MDHEN and CDR2 SYDVKM. CDR3 length equals 16 residues. J was trimmed by 5 bases and V by 5 bases; bases with no gene match: 6. The CDR3 here is CASSRLAGGLHNEQFF. CDR3 nucleotide sequence: TGTGCCAGCAGTCGACTAGCGGGAGGATTGCACAATGAGCAGTTCTTC.

About this clone: A much bigger clone sits one base away, suggesting this may be a read error. Within the sample, other DNA sequences also encode this same CDR3. The J gene is TRBJ2-7, the V gene TRBV5-1; D unclear. Germline V gene sequence: CDR1 SGHRS, CDR2 YFSETQ. V was trimmed by 0 bases and J by 5 bases, leaving 3 bases between them. This CDR3 contains 11 residues. This chain's CDR3 is CASSLEDEQYF. As DNA, the CDR3 is TGCGCCAGCAGCTTGGAGGACGAGCAGTACTTC. The entire variable domain, with the rest obtained from reference TRBV5-1 and TRBJ2-7, is as follows: KAGVTQTPRYLIKTRGQQVTLSCSPISGHRSVSWYQQTPGQGLQFLFEYFSETQRNKGNFPGRFSGRQFSNSRSEMNVSTLELGDSALYLCASSLEDEQYFGPGTRLTVT.

This clone showed up just once. The V call is TRBV5-1, the J call TRBJ2-3; 8 bases match TRBD1. Per germline, CDR1 SGHRS and CDR2 YFSETQ. V was clipped by 4 bases and J by 5 bases; unmatched bases: 6. CDR3 length equals 14 residues. The CDR3 DNA sequence: TGCGCCAGCAGCATAGGACAGGGTATAGATACGCAGTATTTT. This encodes CASSIGQGIDTQYF.

The CDR3, as DNA: TGTGCCAGCAGTCGGGGCGGGACACTCAACGAGCAGTTCTTC. As protein: CASSRGGTLNEQFF. This chain connects TRBV11-3 to TRBJ2-1, with D perhaps given as TRBD1 or TRBD2 (6 bases each). The CDR3 is 14 amino acids. V lost 6 bases and J 10 bases, leaving 19 bases between the germline ends. Germline CDR1 reads SGHNT; CDR2 reads YENEEA.

The rearrangement links TRBV2 to TRBJ2-5, with 7 nucleotides matching TRBD1. This CDR3 is 14 amino acids long. Unmatched junction bases numbered 1, after V lost 1 base and J lost 2 bases. Germline V gene lookup returns CDR1 SNHLY and CDR2 FYNNEI. The CDR3 sequence is CASSEGTGQETQYF. The CDR3, as DNA: TGTGCCAGCAGTGAAGGGACAGGACAAGAGACCCAGTACTTC.

This clone was seen a few times. The chain has TRBV5-1 and TRBJ2-1; TRBD1 or TRBD2 may be the D gene (6 bases each). Germline lookup yields CDR1 SGHRS and CDR2 YFSETQ. Trimming removed 0 bases from V and 6 bases from J, with 19 bases in between. CDR3 size: 17 residues. The CDR3 loop reads CASSLAGAGLASNEQFF. In DNA form, the CDR3 reads TGCGCCAGCAGCTTGGCGGGGGCCGGGTTAGCAAGCAATGAGCAGTTCTTC.

The rearrangement uses TRBV6-1 and TRBJ1-4; the D is unclear. This CDR3 comprises 16 residues. Germline V gene data show CDR1 as MNHNS and CDR2 as SASEGT. Trimming removed 1 base from V and 7 bases from J, with 16 bases in between. CDR3: CASSEVYLGRGEKLFF. The CDR3 DNA follows: TGTGCCAGCAGTGAAGTCTATTTGGGCCGGGGTGAAAAACTGTTTTTT.

Of note for this clone: This specimen includes other DNA sequences encoding the same CDR3. V is TRBV7-6 and J is TRBJ1-5; D not certain. Trimming shortened V by 1 base and J by 3 bases, and 10 bases separated the two germline ends. The CDR3 is 15 residues long. Per the germline V gene, CDR1 is SGHVS and CDR2 is FNYEAQ. The CDR3 bases are TGTGCCAGCAGCTTAGAGACGGGTTTCAATCAGCCCCAGCATTTT. Translating gives CASSLETGFNQPQHF.

The chain couples TRBV6-1 to TRBJ2-5; 9 bases are shared with TRBD2. This CDR3 is 16 amino acids long. Germline V gives CDR1 MNHNS, CDR2 SASEGT. V was pared by 0 bases and J by 3 bases, with 5 bases of the junction left unmatched. CDR3 nucleotide sequence: TGTGCCAGCAGTGAAGCGCGCGGGAGGGCCAAAGAGACCCAGTACTTC. This sequence encodes CASSEARGRAKETQYF.

This clone was detected a few times. The rearrangement joins TRBV28 to TRBJ2-7, with unresolved D. CDR3 length equals 12 residues. Between the trimmed V and J ends, which lost 8 bases and 0 bases, there was a span of 8 bases. Looked up from germline, CDR1 is MDHEN and CDR2 is SYDVKM. Here the CDR3 DNA reads TGTGCCAGCGCAGGAAGCTCCTACGAGCAGTACTTC. This sequence encodes CASAGSSYEQYF.

This clone was counted at least ten times. CDR3 bases: TGTGCCAGCTCTCGCAGGGCGTTGAACGAGCAGTACTTC. Translated: CASSRRALNEQYF. The J gene is TRBJ2-7, the V gene TRBV11-2; tentative D call: TRBD1 (5 bases). V was trimmed by 8 bases and J by 5 bases, leaving 16 bases between them. The CDR3 has 13 residues. Looked up from germline, CDR1 is SGHAT and CDR2 is FQNNGV.

This clone has only one observation. CDR3 in amino acids: CASSLEGGRLGGELFF. DNA for the CDR3: TGTGCCAGCAGCTTAGAGGGAGGACGGCTGGGCGGGGAGCTGTTTTTT. V gene TRBV7-2 combines with J gene TRBJ2-2; weak D call: TRBD2 (6 bases). Germline V gene data show CDR1 as SGHTA and CDR2 as FQGNSA. The CDR3 totals 16 residues. V lost 1 base and J 7 bases, leaving 16 bases between the germline ends.

This clone has a single count. A far larger clone is a single base away, which makes a read error likely. The chain uses TRBV2 and TRBJ1-1; D gene unclear. The germline V gene encodes CDR1 SNHLY and CDR2 FYNNEI. The CDR3 contains 13 residues. The germline V and J ends were trimmed by 6 bases and 0 bases, with 8 bases remaining between them. The CDR3 sequence: CASSQDLNTEAFF. Written as DNA, the CDR3 is TGTGCCAGCAGCCAAGATTTGAACACTGAAGCTTTCTTT.

In its sample, this clone was seen once. The V gene is TRBV10-3, the J gene TRBJ2-7; 11 bases fit TRBD2. CDR1 and CDR2 (germline): ENHRY, SYGVKD. With 4 bases clipped from V and 4 bases from J, the junction kept 18 bases outside the gene matches. The CDR3 loop spans 19 amino acids. CDR3 sequence (DNA): TGTGCCATCAGTGGCTTAGCGGGAGGGCCGAGATATAAAATGTACGAGCAGTACTTC. Translated, it gives CAISGLAGGPRYKMYEQYF.

The genes are TRBV6-6 and TRBJ1-2; D ambiguous. V dropped 10 bases and J dropped 1 base, with 13 bases sitting between them. Looked up from germline, CDR1 is MNHNY and CDR2 is SVGAGI (reference sequence). The CDR3 sequence is 13 residues long. CDR3 region: CATTVGVNYGYTF. The CDR3 nucleotides are TGTGCCACCACAGTCGGTGTTAACTATGGCTACACCTTC.

This clone was seen a single time. V is TRBV10-3 and J is TRBJ2-7, with 8 positions matching TRBD1. V dropped 0 bases and J dropped 6; count of bases not matched to a gene: 7. Germline V lookup: CDR1 ENHRY, CDR2 SYGVKD. This CDR3 spans 15 amino acids. CDR3 in amino acids: CAISESGQAASEQYF. The CDR3 coding sequence is TGTGCCATCAGTGAGTCGGGACAGGCTGCGAGCGAGCAGTACTTC.

The J gene is TRBJ2-7, the V gene TRBV11-3; the match to TRBD2 covers 10 bases. CDR1 and CDR2 (germline): SGHNT, YENEEA. The V and J ends lost 4 bases and 6 bases, in that order; junction bases with no gene match: 9. This CDR3 comprises 15 residues. The CDR3 DNA reads as TGTGCCAGCAGCTCCGGAGCGGGAGGGCCCTCCGAGCAGTACTTC. Its protein product is CASSSGAGGPSEQYF.

The chain uses TRBV7-8 and TRBJ2-1; D might be TRBD1 or TRBD2, each matching 5 bases. The CDR3 is made up of 15 amino acids. V shed 7 bases and J shed 8 bases, with 21 bases lying between them. CDR1 is SGHVS and CDR2 is FQNEAQ in the germline V gene. CDR3 nucleotides: TGTGCCAGCAACTTTCAGGGTAGAAGTAGCGATGAGCAGTTCTTC. This encodes CASNFQGRSSDEQFF.

The V gene is TRBV4-1, the J gene TRBJ2-3, with D possibly matching TRBD1 (6 bases). This CDR3 contains 15 residues. Trimming removed 4 bases from V and 3 bases from J, with 14 bases in between. CDR1 and CDR2 from the germline V gene are MGHRA and YSYEKL. The CDR3: CASSLQGSGTDTQYF. The CDR3 DNA follows: TGCGCCAGCAGCCTACAGGGTTCGGGGACAGATACGCAGTATTTT.

This chain uses TRBV6-1 with TRBJ2-3; D possibly corresponds to TRBD2 (6 bases). Deletions cut 7 bases from V and 7 bases from J, with 12 bases between. CDR1 and CDR2 from the germline V gene are MNHNS and SASEGT. The CDR3 extends over 12 amino acids. CDR3 nucleotide sequence: TGTGCCAGCATTAATAGCGGAAATACGCAGTATTTT. Its protein product is CASINSGNTQYF.

This clone was observed a single time. The J gene is TRBJ2-5, the V gene TRBV6-5; D is uncertain. This CDR3 has 11 residues. Trimming took off 6 bases at V and 5 bases at J, with 7 bases between the two ends. Germline-derived CDR1 and CDR2 are MNHEY and SVGAGI. CDR3 nucleotides: TGTGCCAGCAGAAGGTCGGAGACCCAGTACTTC. Protein: CASRRSETQYF.

Of note for this clone: The same CDR3 is also encoded by other DNA sequences in this sample. The chain joins TRBV28 to TRBJ2-2; no reliable D call. Germline assignment: CDR1 MDHEN and CDR2 SYDVKM. This CDR3 spans 12 amino acids. The V and J ends lost 2 bases and 5 bases respectively, with 3 bases between them. The CDR3 DNA reads TGTGCCAGCAGTTTAGGAACCGGGGAGCTGTTTTTT. Amino acids: CASSLGTGELFF.

The chain links TRBV28 to TRBJ2-7, with 7 bases aligning to TRBD2. Germline CDR1 reads MDHEN; CDR2 reads SYDVKM. The CDR3 is made up of 16 amino acids. V lost 6 bases to trimming and J lost 0 bases; unmatched junction nucleotides: 11. The CDR3: CASSEPAERDSYEQYF. Written as DNA, the CDR3 is TGTGCCAGCAGCGAGCCCGCGGAGCGGGACTCCTACGAGCAGTACTTC.